These 3 T cell receptor beta chains were all obtained from the same sample, sequenced in a study of beta chain features in type 1 diabetes. Expressed TCRB transcripts were sequenced because the isolated RNA had all been reverse transcribed beforehand. Repertoires were generated with immunoSEQ multiplex PCR, while TCRdb's copy carries only in-frame clones and drops some. In the table there are roughly 290,000 clones, approximately 8% of which are singletons. Sequencing was carried out using central memory CD4+ T cells from blood. Receptors were obtained from a woman younger than 35 in good health.

This clone was seen a handful of times. V usage is TRBV9 and J usage is TRBJ1-6; D perhaps matches TRBD1 (5 bases). Germline assignment: CDR1 SGDLS and CDR2 YYNGEE. The V gene lost 2 bases and the J gene lost 8 bases, with 14 bases spanning the gap. CDR3 length: 15 amino acids. In DNA, the CDR3 is TGTGCCAGCAGCGTTTCGCCCACGGGGGATTCACCCCTCCACTTT. Protein: CASSVSPTGDSPLHF.

This clone was counted a few times. Other DNA sequences in this sample translate to the same CDR3. This chain links TRBV7-2 with TRBJ1-5, with D possibly being TRBD1 (5 bases). CDR1 and CDR2 (germline): SGHTA, FQGNSA. The germline V and J ends were trimmed by 1 base and 1 base, with 8 bases remaining between them. The CDR3 covers 15 residues. This CDR3 is CASSLVRGSNQPQHF. In DNA form, the CDR3 reads TGTGCCAGCAGCTTAGTTCGGGGGAGCAATCAGCCCCAGCATTTT. Complete variable domain (other parts from reference TRBV7-2 and TRBJ1-5): GAGVSQSPSNKVTEKGKDVELRCDPISGHTALYWYRQSLGQGLEFLIYFQGNSAPDKSGLPSDRFSAERTGGSVSTLTIQRTQQEDSAVYLCASSLVRGSNQPQHFGDGTRLSIL.

This clone was counted only a few times. The gene calls are TRBV4-2 and TRBJ2-1; 10 nucleotides line up with TRBD2. The junction had 5 bases not matched to a gene; V was cut back by 1 base and J by 2 bases. The CDR3 spans 17 residues. The germline V gene encodes CDR1 LGHNA and CDR2 YNFKEQ. CDR3 nucleotides: TGTGCCAGCAGCCAAGGGGTAGCGGGGGGTCCCTACAATGAGCAGTTCTTC. It translates to CASSQGVAGGPYNEQFF.